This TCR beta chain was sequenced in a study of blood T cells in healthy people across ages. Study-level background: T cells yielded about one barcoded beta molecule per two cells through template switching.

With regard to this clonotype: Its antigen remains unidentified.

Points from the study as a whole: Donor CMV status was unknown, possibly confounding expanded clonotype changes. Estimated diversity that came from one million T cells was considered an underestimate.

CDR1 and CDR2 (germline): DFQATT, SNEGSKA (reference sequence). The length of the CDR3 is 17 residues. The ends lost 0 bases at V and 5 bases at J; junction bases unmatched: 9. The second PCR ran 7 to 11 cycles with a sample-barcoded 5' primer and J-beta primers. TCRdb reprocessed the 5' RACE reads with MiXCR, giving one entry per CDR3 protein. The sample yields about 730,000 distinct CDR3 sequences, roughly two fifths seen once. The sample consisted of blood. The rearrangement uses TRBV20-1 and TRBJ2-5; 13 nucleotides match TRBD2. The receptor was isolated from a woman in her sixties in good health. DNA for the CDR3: TGCAGTGCTAGAGATTTGGGACTAGCGGGGTCCGGGGAGACCCAGTACTTC. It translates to CSARDLGLAGSGETQYF.